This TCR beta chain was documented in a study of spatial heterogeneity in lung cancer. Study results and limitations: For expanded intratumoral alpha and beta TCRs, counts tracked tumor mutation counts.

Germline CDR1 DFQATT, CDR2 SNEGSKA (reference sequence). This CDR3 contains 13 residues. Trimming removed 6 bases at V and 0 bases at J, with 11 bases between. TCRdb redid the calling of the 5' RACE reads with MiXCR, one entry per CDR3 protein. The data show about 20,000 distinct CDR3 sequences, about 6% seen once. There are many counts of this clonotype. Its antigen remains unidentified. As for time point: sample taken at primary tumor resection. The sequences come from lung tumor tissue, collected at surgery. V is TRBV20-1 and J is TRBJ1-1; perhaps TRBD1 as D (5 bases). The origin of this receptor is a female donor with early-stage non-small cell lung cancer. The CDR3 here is CSAAEDMNTEAFF. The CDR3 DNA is TGCAGTGCCGCGGAGGACATGAACACTGAAGCTTTCTTT.